These 23 T cell receptor beta chains were all obtained from the same sample, sequenced in a study of cytomegalovirus exposure and HLA in healthy donors. In the PCR, 60 Vbeta and 13 Jbeta primers were used. Assay: immunoSEQ multiplex PCR; the TCRdb copy retains only in-frame clones and omits some. The repertoire holds roughly 130,000 clones, with roughly two thirds as singletons. Sequencing was performed on PBMCs. These receptors were taken from a woman aged 40 to 50 in good health and CMV-seronegative.

As DNA, the CDR3 is TGTGCCAGCAGCCAAGGCTTTAGCGGGGGGCCTTCCTACAATGAGCAGTTCTTC. As protein: CASSQGFSGGPSYNEQFF. V usage is TRBV14 and J usage is TRBJ2-1; 10 positions match TRBD2. J was trimmed by 1 base and V by 1 base; bases with no gene match: 7. The CDR3 is 18 amino acids. CDR1 and CDR2 (germline): SGHDN, FVKESK.

The chain combines TRBV7-2 with TRBJ2-7, with a tentative D call TRBD2 (5 bases). The V end lost 5 bases, the J end lost 4 bases, and 12 bases lay between the germline ends. Per germline, CDR1 SGHTA and CDR2 FQGNSA. This CDR3 is 13 amino acids long. CDR3 sequence reads: CASSVRTGYEQYV. The CDR3 DNA reads as TGTGCCAGCAGCGTAAGGACGGGATACGAGCAGTACGTC.

The chain has TRBV2 and TRBJ2-1; D is unclear. V dropped 3 bases and J dropped 8 bases, with 8 bases sitting between them. CDR3 length: 12 amino acids. From germline, CDR1 is SNHLY and CDR2 FYNNEI. The CDR3 loop is CASSDGYDEQFF. DNA for the CDR3: TGTGCCAGCAGTGACGGGTACGATGAGCAGTTCTTC. Combining the CDR3 with reference TRBV2 and TRBJ2-1 gives the whole variable domain EPEVTQTPSHQVTQMGQEVILRCVPISNHLYFYWYRQILGQKVEFLVSFYNNEISEKSEIFDDQFSVERPDGSNFTLKIRSTKLEDSAMYFCASSDGYDEQFFGPGTRLTVL.

The CDR3 region is CASSLVKGANDGYTF. As DNA, the CDR3 is TGCGCCAGCAGCTTGGTAAAGGGGGCAAACGATGGCTACACCTTC. The V gene is TRBV5-1, the J gene TRBJ1-2, with 7 bases lining up with TRBD1. V trimming: 0 bases; J trimming: 6 bases; junction bases outside the gene matches: 8. CDR1 and CDR2 from the germline V gene are SGHRS and YFSETQ. CDR3 length: 15 amino acids. The full variable domain, with the rest looked up from reference TRBV5-1 and TRBJ1-2, is KAGVTQTPRYLIKTRGQQVTLSCSPISGHRSVSWYQQTPGQGLQFLFEYFSETQRNKGNFPGRFSGRQFSNSRSEMNVSTLELGDSALYLCASSLVKGANDGYTFGSGTRLTVV.

This clone appeared a few times. This chain connects TRBV4-1 to TRBJ2-7; no definite D call. Germline assignment: CDR1 MGHRA and CDR2 YSYEKL. V gave up 1 base and J gave up 2 bases, with 3 bases separating them. This CDR3 spans 12 amino acids. CDR3 sequence: CASSQGTYEQYF. DNA for the CDR3: TGCGCCAGCAGCCAAGGTACCTACGAGCAGTACTTC.

The chain links TRBV11-2 to TRBJ2-1; possibly TRBD2 for D (5 bases). Trimming shortened V by 0 bases and J by 0 bases, and 12 bases separated the two germline ends. CDR1 and CDR2 from the germline V gene are SGHAT and FQNNGV. The CDR3 consists of 17 residues. The CDR3 region is CASSLEPGFSSYNEQFF. CDR3 bases: TGTGCCAGCAGCTTAGAGCCGGGATTCAGCTCCTACAATGAGCAGTTCTTC.

The rearrangement joins TRBV7-8 to TRBJ1-5; D is possibly TRBD1 (6 bases). The V end lost 6 bases, the J end lost 3 bases, and 9 bases lay between the germline ends. The CDR3 extends over 13 amino acids. Germline CDR1 and CDR2: SGHVS and FQNEAQ. The chain's CDR3 is CASSGQLNQPQHF. CDR3 bases: TGTGCCAGCAGTGGACAGCTCAATCAGCCCCAGCATTTT. The variable domain in full, completed from reference TRBV7-8 and TRBJ1-5, reads GAGVSQSPRYKVAKRGQDVALRCDPISGHVSLFWYQQALGQGPEFLTYFQNEAQLDKSGLPSDRFFAERPEGSVSTLKIQRTQQEDSAVYLCASSGQLNQPQHFGDGTRLSIL.

V usage is TRBV18 and J usage is TRBJ1-1, with a possible D match to TRBD1 (6 bases). The V gene lost 2 bases and the J gene lost 4 bases, with 17 bases spanning the gap. Germline V gives CDR1 KGHSH, CDR2 LQKENI. This CDR3 is built from 16 residues. The CDR3 DNA reads TGTGCCAGCTCACCATCAGACCTATACAGGGTCACTGAAGCTTTCTTT. Residues: CASSPSDLYRVTEAFF. Full variable domain (rest looked up from reference TRBV18 and TRBJ1-1): NAGVMQNPRHLVRRRGQEARLRCSPMKGHSHVYWYRQLPEEGLKFMVYLQKENIIDESGMPKERFSAEFPKEGPSILRIQQVVRGDSAAYFCASSPSDLYRVTEAFFGQGTRLTVV.

The chain joins TRBV15 to TRBJ1-4, with a weak D call TRBD1 (5 bases). V dropped 5 bases and J dropped 3 bases, with 13 bases sitting between them. Looked up from germline, CDR1 is LNHNV and CDR2 is YYDKDF (reference sequence). The CDR3 has 15 residues. The CDR3 coding sequence is TGTGCCACCAGCCTTATACAGGCCCCTAATGAAAAACTGTTTTTT. Its translation: CATSLIQAPNEKLFF. Full variable domain (missing parts from reference TRBV15 and TRBJ1-4): DAMVIQNPRYQVTQFGKPVTLSCSQTLNHNVMYWYQQKSSQAPKLLFHYYDKDFNNEADTPDNFQSRRPNTSFCFLDIRSPGLGDTAMYLCATSLIQAPNEKLFFGSGTQLSVL.

This chain connects TRBV27 to TRBJ1-1; TRBD1 is a possible D gene (5 bases). The germline CDR1 and CDR2 sequences are MNHEY and SMNVEV (reference sequence). The CDR3 consists of 12 residues. Trimming took off 5 bases at V and 8 bases at J, with 12 bases between the two ends. This CDR3 reads CASSTTGIEAFF. DNA for the CDR3: TGTGCCAGCAGTACAACAGGCATCGAAGCTTTCTTT.

V gene TRBV7-8 combines with J gene TRBJ1-6; 9 bases are a match to TRBD1. Germline assignment: CDR1 SGHVS and CDR2 FQNEAQ. With 5 bases clipped from V and 8 bases from J, the junction kept 4 bases outside the gene matches. The CDR3 length is 14 residues. CDR3 protein: CASSTDRGYSPLHF. The CDR3 DNA is TGTGCCAGCAGCACGGACAGGGGATATTCACCCCTCCACTTT.

The chain is built from TRBV7-9 and TRBJ1-2; possibly TRBD1 for D (5 bases). From germline, CDR1 is SEHNR and CDR2 FQNEAQ (reference sequence). The CDR3 covers 15 residues. Trimming shortened V by 4 bases and J by 4 bases, and 16 bases separated the two germline ends. CDR3 DNA: TGTGCCAGCAGCTCAACCGGGACTGAGCGCTATGGCTACACCTTC. Translation: CASSSTGTERYGYTF. The full variable domain, with the rest looked up from reference TRBV7-9 and TRBJ1-2, is DTGVSQNPRHKITKRGQNVTFRCDPISEHNRLYWYRQTLGQGPEFLTYFQNEAQLEKSRLLSDRFSAERPKGSFSTLEIQRTEQGDSAMYLCASSSTGTERYGYTFGSGTRLTVV.

The chain carries TRBV9 and TRBJ2-2; no firm D call. With 4 bases removed from V and 8 bases from J, the gap between germline ends came to 21 bases. CDR1 and CDR2 from the germline V gene are SGDLS and YYNGEE. CDR3 length: 16 residues. CDR3 nucleotides: TGTGCCAGCAGCCCAGATCCCGGGTTTCCTCCAGGGGAGCTGTTTTTT. Amino acids: CASSPDPGFPPGELFF.

This chain connects TRBV5-1 to TRBJ2-7; D gene ambiguous. The V and J ends lost 1 base and 0 bases respectively, with 11 bases between them. The CDR3 extends over 15 amino acids. Germline lookup yields CDR1 SGHRS and CDR2 YFSETQ. The CDR3 DNA follows: TGCGCCAGCAGCTTGAACGCTTACAGCTCCTACGAGCAGTACTTC. Amino acid sequence: CASSLNAYSSYEQYF.

This clone was counted a single time. The V gene is TRBV5-6, the J gene TRBJ1-2; D is unresolved. Trimming removed 5 bases from V and 2 bases from J, with 7 bases in between. Germline CDR1 and CDR2: SGHDT and YYEEEE. This CDR3 spans 12 amino acids. The CDR3 DNA is TGTGCCAGCAGTAATATAAACTATGGCTACACCTTC. Its translation is CASSNINYGYTF.

The gene calls are TRBV5-1 and TRBJ2-3, with 14 bases matching TRBD2. Per the germline V gene, CDR1 is SGHRS and CDR2 is YFSETQ. This CDR3 has 18 amino acids. V lost 3 bases and J lost 1; bases outside the gene matches: 7. CDR3 loop: CASSSGTSGGRGTDTQYF. The CDR3 nucleotides read TGCGCCAGCAGCTCAGGGACTAGCGGGGGTCGTGGCACAGATACGCAGTATTTT. Filled out from reference TRBV5-1 and TRBJ2-3, the complete variable domain reads KAGVTQTPRYLIKTRGQQVTLSCSPISGHRSVSWYQQTPGQGLQFLFEYFSETQRNKGNFPGRFSGRQFSNSRSEMNVSTLELGDSALYLCASSSGTSGGRGTDTQYFGPGTRLTVL.

The rearrangement links TRBV7-6 to TRBJ2-1; 8 nucleotides line up with TRBD1. V gave up 5 bases and J gave up 9 bases; unmatched junction bases: 6. Germline V gives CDR1 SGHVS, CDR2 FNYEAQ. The CDR3 sequence is 13 residues long. CDR3 nucleotides: TGTGCCAGCAGCGGCAGGGGGCGAGGTGAGCAGTTCTTC. It translates to CASSGRGRGEQFF.

The V gene is TRBV29-1, the J gene TRBJ2-5; D is uncertain. V gave up 6 bases and J gave up 4 bases, with 12 bases separating them. CDR1 is SQVTM and CDR2 is ANQGSEA in the germline V gene. The CDR3 has 12 amino acids. In DNA, the CDR3 is TGCAGCGTCCACCAGGCCAGAGAGACCCAGTACTTC. It specifies CSVHQARETQYF.

This rearrangement joins TRBV9 to TRBJ2-1; possible D gene TRBD2, 6 bases. CDR3 length equals 16 residues. CDR1 is SGDLS, CDR2 YYNGEE, per germline. V was clipped by 0 bases and J by 7 bases, with 17 bases between them. The DNA for the CDR3 is TGTGCCAGCAGCGTAGGCCCGGGGGTACGTCAAAATGAGCAGTTCTTC. It encodes CASSVGPGVRQNEQFF.

The chain joins TRBV4-2 to TRBJ2-1; 7 nucleotides match TRBD2. The junction had 0 bases not matched to a gene; V was cut back by 4 bases and J by 0 bases. The CDR3 consists of 14 residues. CDR1 LGHNA and CDR2 YNFKEQ come from the germline V gene. CDR3 region: CASSRGSSYNEQFF. For the CDR3, the DNA is TGTGCCAGCAGCCGCGGGAGCTCCTACAATGAGCAGTTCTTC.

The chain recombines TRBV5-4 with TRBJ1-3; 8 bases fit TRBD1. With 2 bases clipped from V and 0 bases from J, the junction kept 7 bases outside the gene matches. The CDR3 length is 17 residues. CDR1 and CDR2 (germline): SGHNT, YYREEE (reference sequence). The CDR3 reads CASSFRDRPISGNTIYF. For the CDR3, the DNA is TGTGCCAGCAGCTTCCGGGACAGGCCTATCTCTGGAAACACCATATATTTT.

This chain joins TRBV7-9 and TRBJ2-3; D is possibly TRBD2 (5 bases). CDR1 and CDR2 (germline): SEHNR, FQNEAQ (reference sequence). V gave up 1 base and J gave up 2 bases, with 16 bases separating them. CDR3 length: 17 amino acids. For the CDR3, the DNA is TGTGCCAGCAGCTTAGAGGGTGGAACGGGGTACACAGATACGCAGTATTTT. This translates into CASSLEGGTGYTDTQYF.

This clone was seen a handful of times. V usage is TRBV5-1 and J usage is TRBJ1-1; the D gene is possibly TRBD1 (5 bases). Trimming pared 1 base from V and 0 bases from J, leaving 10 bases between. Germline V gives CDR1 SGHRS, CDR2 YFSETQ. This CDR3 contains 15 residues. The CDR3 DNA reads as TGCGCCAGCAGCTTGAACAGGAACATGAACACTGAAGCTTTCTTT. As protein: CASSLNRNMNTEAFF. Complete variable domain (other parts from reference TRBV5-1 and TRBJ1-1): KAGVTQTPRYLIKTRGQQVTLSCSPISGHRSVSWYQQTPGQGLQFLFEYFSETQRNKGNFPGRFSGRQFSNSRSEMNVSTLELGDSALYLCASSLNRNMNTEAFFGQGTRLTVV.